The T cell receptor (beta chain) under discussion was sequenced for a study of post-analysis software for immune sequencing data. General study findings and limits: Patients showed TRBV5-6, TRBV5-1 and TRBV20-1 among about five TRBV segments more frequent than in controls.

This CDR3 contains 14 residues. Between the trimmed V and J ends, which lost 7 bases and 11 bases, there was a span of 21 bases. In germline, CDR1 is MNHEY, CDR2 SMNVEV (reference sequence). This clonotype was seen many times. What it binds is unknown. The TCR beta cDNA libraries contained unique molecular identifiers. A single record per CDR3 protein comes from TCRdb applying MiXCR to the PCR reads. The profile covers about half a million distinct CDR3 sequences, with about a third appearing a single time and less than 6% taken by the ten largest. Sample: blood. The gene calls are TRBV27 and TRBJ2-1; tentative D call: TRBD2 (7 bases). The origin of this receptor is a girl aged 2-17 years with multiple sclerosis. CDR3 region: CASMDGGGPLKQFF. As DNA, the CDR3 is TGTGCCAGCATGGATGGCGGGGGCCCCTTGAAGCAGTTCTTC.